The 24 T cell receptor beta chains below all came from one sample that was sequenced in a study of neurological immune-mediated disorders. TCRdb reanalysed the 5' RACE reads using MiXCR and keeps one entry per CDR3 protein. The table shows roughly 46,000 distinct CDR3 sequences, with roughly 2% occurring only once. The sequencing sample was made of PBMCs. All receptors derive from a woman between 35 and 50 years old with multiple sclerosis.

This clonotype was seen at least ten times. The chain joins TRBV2 to TRBJ2-3, with TRBD1 identical over 9 bases. The junction had 6 bases not matched to a gene; V was cut back by 5 bases and J by 3 bases. Germline-derived CDR1 and CDR2 are SNHLY and FYNNEI. CDR3 length: 15 amino acids. CDR3 coding DNA: TGTGCCAGCAGTACCGACAGGGGGGAGACAGATACGCAGTATTTT. Its translation: CASSTDRGETDTQYF.

This clonotype appeared many times. The chain has TRBV12-3 or TRBV12-4 and TRBJ1-1; D uncertain. The ends were cut back, 8 bases at V and 0 bases at J, with 13 bases in the middle. The CDR3 has 14 amino acids. CDR3 in DNA: TGTGCCAGCGGCCCTCAGCCTATGAACACTGAAGCTTTCTTT. As protein: CASGPQPMNTEAFF.

This clonotype was found many times. The chain has TRBV6-6 and TRBJ2-7, with 10 bases aligning to TRBD1. Germline V gene data show CDR1 as MNHNY and CDR2 as SVGAGI (reference sequence). V was pared by 6 bases and J by 2 bases, with 7 bases of the junction left unmatched. The CDR3 extends over 15 amino acids. In DNA, the CDR3 is TGTGCCAGCAGGAGCGGGACAGGGGTGGCCTACGAGCAGTACTTC. Translation: CASRSGTGVAYEQYF.

This clonotype was seen repeatedly, ten times or more. This chain joins TRBV6-5 and TRBJ1-1; TRBD1 might be the D (6 bases). Germline CDR1 MNHEY, CDR2 SVGAGI. The CDR3 is 13 residues long. Trimming took off 8 bases at V and 6 bases at J, with 16 bases between the two ends. Here the CDR3 reads CASSYGQGSEAFF. CDR3 in DNA: TGTGCCAGCTCCTACGGCCAGGGGTCTGAAGCTTTCTTT.

This clonotype was observed many times. The rearrangement links TRBV20-1 to TRBJ1-4; no reliable D call. CDR3 length: 16 residues. V was shortened by 0 bases and J by 7 bases, with 18 bases between the two germline ends. Looked up from germline, CDR1 is DFQATT and CDR2 is SNEGSKA (reference sequence). The CDR3 region has the DNA TGCAGTGCTAGAGATCCCCGGAACTCCCCGAGTGAAAAACTGTTTTTT. This gives the protein CSARDPRNSPSEKLFF.

Ten or more counts support this clonotype. The V gene is TRBV5-1, the J gene TRBJ1-2; D perhaps matches TRBD1 (5 bases). This CDR3 has 14 amino acids. V was shortened by 1 base and J by 3 bases, with 10 bases between the two germline ends. Looked up from germline, CDR1 is SGHRS and CDR2 is YFSETQ. CDR3 protein: CASSLSGRDYGYTF. CDR3 sequence (DNA): TGCGCCAGCAGCTTGTCAGGGAGGGACTATGGCTACACCTTC.

Many counts were recorded for this clonotype. The V gene is TRBV12-3 or TRBV12-4, the J gene TRBJ2-5; the match to TRBD2 covers 8 bases. CDR3 size: 13 residues. The V and J ends lost 3 bases and 4 bases, in that order; junction bases with no gene match: 1. CDR3 bases: TGTGCCAGCAGTTTGGCGGGGGGAGAGACCCAGTACTTC. Encoded protein: CASSLAGGETQYF.

This clonotype was seen ten or more times. The V call is TRBV3-1, the J call TRBJ1-1, with a weak D call TRBD1 (5 bases). CDR3 length: 14 amino acids. With 4 bases removed from V and 6 bases from J, the gap between germline ends came to 15 bases. Germline V gives CDR1 LGHDT, CDR2 YNNKEL (reference sequence). CDR3 residues: CASSPGWGGSEAFF. DNA for the CDR3: TGTGCCAGCAGCCCCGGGTGGGGGGGGTCTGAAGCTTTCTTT.

In its sample, this clonotype was seen many times. The chain recombines TRBV20-1 with TRBJ2-1; 12 nucleotides agree with TRBD2. V shed 5 bases, J shed 0 bases, and the junction held 5 bases outside the gene matches. CDR3 length: 16 amino acids. From germline, CDR1 is DFQATT and CDR2 SNEGSKA (reference sequence). CDR3 DNA sequence: TGCAGTGCTTTAACTAGCGGGGGGAGCTCCTACAATGAGCAGTTCTTC. Its protein is CSALTSGGSSYNEQFF.

The sample holds many counts of this clonotype. The J gene is TRBJ2-6, the V gene TRBV9; D call uncertain. The germline V and J ends were trimmed by 4 bases and 4 bases, with 9 bases remaining between them. Germline V gene sequence: CDR1 SGDLS, CDR2 YYNGEE. This CDR3 has 14 residues. CDR3 in amino acids: CASSTRHGANVLTF. The CDR3 DNA is TGTGCCAGCAGCACCCGGCACGGGGCCAACGTCCTGACTTTC.

There are many counts of this clonotype. The CDR3 protein is CSARDPGETQYF. For the CDR3, the DNA is TGCAGTGCTAGAGATCCCGGGGAGACCCAGTACTTC. V and J are TRBV20-1 and TRBJ2-5; D is unresolved. Germline V gene lookup returns CDR1 DFQATT and CDR2 SNEGSKA (reference sequence). Trimming cost V 0 bases and J 5 bases, with 7 bases left between them. This CDR3 has 12 residues.

This clonotype appeared many times. The chain links TRBV5-1 to TRBJ2-1, with 8 bases aligning to TRBD2. There are 15 residues in the CDR3. V shed 2 bases and J 7 bases; nucleotides not matched to a gene: 8. From germline, CDR1 is SGHRS and CDR2 YFSETQ. The CDR3 is CASSFPRGGENEQFF. CDR3 nucleotides: TGCGCCAGCAGCTTCCCCCGGGGGGGAGAAAATGAGCAGTTCTTC.

By proportion, this clonotype is medium-sized. The gene calls are TRBV20-1 and TRBJ1-3, with a tentative D call TRBD1 (6 bases). The V and J ends lost 7 bases and 1 base respectively, with 11 bases between them. Looked up from germline, CDR1 is DFQATT and CDR2 is SNEGSKA (reference sequence). This CDR3 region has 13 residues. CDR3 amino acids: CSVLDRSGNTIYF. The CDR3 DNA follows: TGCAGTGTCCTAGACAGGTCTGGAAACACCATATATTTT.

Judged by abundance, this clonotype is medium-sized. The chain recombines TRBV20-1 with TRBJ2-4, with 9 bases lining up with TRBD1. Germline V lookup: CDR1 DFQATT, CDR2 SNEGSKA (reference sequence). The length of the CDR3 is 15 residues. Germline trimming cut 3 bases from V and 1 base from J; bases unmatched to any gene: 4. This CDR3 reads CSASDRGGAKNIQYF. The DNA for the CDR3 is TGCAGTGCTAGTGACAGGGGGGGGGCCAAAAACATTCAGTACTTC.

This clonotype was observed at least ten times. The chain joins TRBV2 to TRBJ2-5; D is unclear. The CDR3 loop spans 13 amino acids. Germline V gene data show CDR1 as SNHLY and CDR2 as FYNNEI. Trimming cost V 3 bases and J 1 base, with 6 bases left between them. The CDR3 protein is CASSDYGQETQYF. CDR3 coding DNA: TGTGCCAGCAGTGATTACGGCCAAGAGACCCAGTACTTC.

The sample holds many counts of this clonotype. A junction end diverges from the germline sequence, so it may reflect a read error. The chain recombines TRBV5-1 with TRBJ2-7; TRBD1 agrees at 10 bases. The germline CDR1 and CDR2 sequences are SGHRS and YFSETQ. This CDR3 comprises 15 residues. The CDR3: CASSLGTGASSEQYF. Here the CDR3 DNA reads TGCGCCAGCAGTTTGGGGACAGGGGCGTCTTCGGAGCAGTACTTC.

This clonotype has at least ten counts. This chain joins TRBV3-1 and TRBJ2-1; 8 positions match TRBD2. J lost 9 bases, V lost 4 bases, and 11 bases had no gene match. The germline V gene has CDR1 LGHDT and CDR2 YNNKEL (reference sequence). This CDR3 has 15 residues. In nucleotides, the CDR3 is TGTGCCAGCAGCCCAACAAGTCGCGGGGGGTTTGAGCAGTTCTTC. This gives the protein CASSPTSRGGFEQFF.

This clonotype appeared many times. The rearrangement uses TRBV11-2 and TRBJ1-1; TRBD1 matches at 9 bases. V trimming: 7 bases; J trimming: 4 bases; junction bases outside the gene matches: 7. The CDR3 spans 14 residues. Germline V CDR1 and CDR2: SGHAT, FQNNGV. The CDR3 nucleotides are TGTGCCAGCAACTACAGGGGGCGAGGCACTGAAGCTTTCTTT. It specifies CASNYRGRGTEAFF.

This clonotype has at least ten counts. The chain couples TRBV12-3 or TRBV12-4 to TRBJ1-2; D might be TRBD1 (6 bases). The ends were cut back, 4 bases at V and 4 bases at J, with 10 bases in the middle. This CDR3 contains 13 residues. The CDR3 region has the DNA TGTGCCAGCAGTTCACAGGGAGGCTATGGCTACACCTTC. This codes for CASSSQGGYGYTF.

This clonotype was seen many times. This chain connects TRBV20-1 to TRBJ1-3; unclear D gene. Trimming pared 0 bases from V and 0 bases from J, leaving 6 bases between. CDR3 length: 14 amino acids. CDR1 and CDR2 from the germline V gene are DFQATT and SNEGSKA (reference sequence). CDR3 DNA sequence: TGCAGTGCTAGAGATCGGGTCTCTGGAAACACCATATATTTT. It codes for CSARDRVSGNTIYF.

Many counts were recorded for this clonotype. The J gene is TRBJ1-3, the V gene TRBV20-1; D may be TRBD1 (6 bases). V shed 6 bases and J shed 1 base, with 19 bases lying between them. There are 16 residues in the CDR3. Germline CDR1 DFQATT, CDR2 SNEGSKA (reference sequence). The CDR3 sequence: CSARRGGAGSGNTIYF. As DNA, the CDR3 is TGCAGTGCCCGTCGCGGGGGCGCAGGATCTGGAAACACCATATATTTT.

This chain joins TRBV10-1 and TRBJ2-7; TRBD2 aligns across 14 bases. CDR1 WNHNN and CDR2 SYGVQD come from the germline V gene (reference sequence). This CDR3 comprises 14 residues. The J segment lost 6 bases and the V segment lost 5 bases, leaving 3 bases of the junction unmatched. The DNA for the CDR3 is TGCGCCAGCAGTCGGACTAGCGGGGGGCTCGAGCAGTACTTC. Amino acids: CASSRTSGGLEQYF.

The sample holds many counts of this clonotype. The chain combines TRBV6-6 with TRBJ1-2; 10 nucleotides line up with TRBD1. The CDR3 runs 17 residues. The germline V gene has CDR1 MNHNY and CDR2 SVGAGI (reference sequence). V shed 5 bases, J shed 5 bases, and the junction held 14 bases outside the gene matches. The CDR3 spells CASSTYPTGQGVYGYTF. The DNA for the CDR3 is TGTGCCAGCAGTACCTACCCGACTGGACAGGGGGTTTATGGCTACACCTTC.

This clonotype was counted ten times or more. This sequence joins TRBV6-1 and TRBJ2-2, with D possibly matching TRBD2 (6 bases). Germline V gives CDR1 MNHNS, CDR2 SASEGT. The CDR3 consists of 15 residues. Deletions cut 6 bases from V and 6 bases from J, with 17 bases between. The DNA of the CDR3 is TGTGCCAGCAGGTCCCCGGGACTGTACGCCGGGGAGCTGTTTTTT. Translated, it gives CASRSPGLYAGELFF.